One and the same sample provided the 3 T cell receptor beta chains below, sequenced in a study of CD8 T cells in Susac syndrome. Reverse transcription of roughly 0.45 to 1 ug RNA used random hexamers. One entry per CDR3 protein, called by TCRdb with MiXCR from the immunoSEQ multiplex PCR reads. The sample has around 140,000 distinct CDR3 sequences; roughly 95% are singletons. The specimen was CD4+ T cells from PBMCs. These receptor sequences come from a human donor with multiple sclerosis.

The gene calls are TRBV6-5 and TRBJ2-1; 15 bases align to TRBD2. The CDR3 spans 18 residues. After removal of 5 bases from V and 6 bases from J, the junction contained 11 bases not matched to a gene. Germline V gene lookup returns CDR1 MNHEY and CDR2 SVGAGI. The CDR3 loop is CASSTRRGLAGGPNEQFF. CDR3 sequence (DNA): TGTGCCAGCAGTACCCGAAGGGGACTAGCGGGGGGCCCCAATGAGCAGTTCTTC.

The chain is built from TRBV12-3 or TRBV12-4 and TRBJ1-1; TRBD1 might be the D (5 bases). The CDR3 consists of 17 residues. Trimming pared 1 base from V and 3 bases from J, leaving 18 bases between. Here the CDR3 DNA reads TGTGCCAGCAGTTTAGGTTCTAAGGGGTATAGTTACACTGAAGCTTTCTTT. It yields the protein CASSLGSKGYSYTEAFF.

The CDR3 bases are TGCAGTTCTTCTCCAGGGGCAACTCGGGTGTCCGACGAGCAGTACTTC. Translating it yields CSSSPGATRVSDEQYF. J is TRBJ2-7 and V is TRBV20-1, with a weak D call TRBD1 (6 bases). V gave up 8 bases and J gave up 5 bases, with 28 bases separating them. In germline, CDR1 is DFQATT, CDR2 SNEGSKA (reference sequence). The CDR3 totals 16 residues.